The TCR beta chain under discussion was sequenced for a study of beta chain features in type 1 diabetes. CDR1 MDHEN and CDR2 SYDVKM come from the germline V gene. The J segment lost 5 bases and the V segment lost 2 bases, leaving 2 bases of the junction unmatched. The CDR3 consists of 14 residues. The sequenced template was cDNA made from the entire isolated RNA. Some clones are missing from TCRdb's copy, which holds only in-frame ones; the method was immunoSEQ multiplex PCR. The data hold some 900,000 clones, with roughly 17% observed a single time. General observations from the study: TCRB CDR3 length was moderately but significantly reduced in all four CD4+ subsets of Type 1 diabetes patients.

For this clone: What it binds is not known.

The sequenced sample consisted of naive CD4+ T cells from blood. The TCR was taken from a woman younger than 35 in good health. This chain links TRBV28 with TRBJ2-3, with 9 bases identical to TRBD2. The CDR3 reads CASSLAGGQDTQYF. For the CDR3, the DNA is TGTGCCAGCAGTTTAGCGGGAGGGCAAGATACGCAGTATTTT.